This T cell receptor (beta chain) is drawn from a study of blood T cell repertoires in COVID-19. The wider study: Sites across the United States, Italy and Spain contributed samples from acute and convalescent COVID-19. Sources were T cells, B-cell-depleted T cells, or PBMCs; the material itself was cDNA or gDNA.

The J segment lost 2 bases and the V segment lost 2 bases, leaving 0 bases of the junction unmatched. The CDR3 consists of 15 residues. In germline, CDR1 is MNHNS, CDR2 SASEGT. The authors' processing: Reference gene primer amplification gave nucleated cell count estimates. Sequencing used immunoSEQ multiplex PCR; TCRdb keeps in-frame clones, though not all of them. Clonal size and the V and J genes are those of that table, whereas D and trimming came from the DNA. This table has 150,000 to 200,000 clones, around nine tenths appearing once. The chain couples TRBV6-1 to TRBJ2-5; 12 bases fit TRBD2. Material for sequencing was peripheral blood. The sequence derives from a human donor in a cohort sampled during active COVID-19. The CDR3 here is CASSETSGGQETQYF. For the CDR3, the DNA is TGTGCCAGCAGTGAAACTAGCGGGGGGCAAGAGACCCAGTACTTC.